These 4 T cell receptor beta chains originate from one sample sequenced in a study of T cell repertoires in ileal Crohn's disease. Some clones are missing from TCRdb's copy, which holds only in-frame ones; the method was immunoSEQ multiplex PCR. The repertoire has fewer than 8,000 clones, about 85% of them found once; the top ten carry around 17%. The sample was ileal tissue. These receptors were taken from an adult with Crohn's disease.

The rearrangement joins TRBV4-3 to TRBJ2-1; maybe TRBD2 (5 bases). Trimming took 0 bases from V and 3 from J, leaving 12 bases between them. Per the germline V gene, CDR1 is LGHNA and CDR2 is YSLEER. This CDR3 is built from 16 residues. CDR3 DNA sequence: TGCGCCAGCAGCCAAGATACAGCGGACCTCTACAATGAGCAGTTCTTC. Protein sequence: CASSQDTADLYNEQFF.

The chain combines TRBV5-5 with TRBJ2-5; D call uncertain. CDR1 is SGHKS, CDR2 YYEKEE, per germline (reference sequence). The CDR3 runs 16 residues. The V gene lost 0 bases and the J gene lost 3 bases, with 15 bases spanning the gap. The CDR3 protein is CASSLGVIWAEETQYF. In nucleotides, the CDR3 is TGTGCCAGCAGCTTGGGAGTTATCTGGGCAGAAGAGACCCAGTACTTC.

This clone was seen only a few times. This rearrangement joins TRBV13 to TRBJ2-1; 12 bases align to TRBD2. The germline V gene has CDR1 PRHDT and CDR2 FYEKMQ (reference sequence). The CDR3 has 13 amino acids. V shed 5 bases and J 15 bases; nucleotides not matched to a gene: 8. The CDR3 is CASSIKASGRAFF. In DNA, the CDR3 is TGTGCCAGCAGCATCAAAGCTAGCGGGAGGGCGTTCTTC.

The chain recombines TRBV7-2 with TRBJ2-3; 8 bases align to TRBD2. Germline CDR1 SGHTA, CDR2 FQGNSA. The CDR3 loop spans 16 amino acids. Trimming cost V 4 bases and J 4 bases; bases outside gene matches: 10. The CDR3 DNA is TGTGCCAGCAGCTATCGATCGGGAGGGGGGGCAGATACGCAGTATTTT. Protein: CASSYRSGGGADTQYF.